Listed below are T cell receptor beta chains from one sample, sequenced in a study of shared clonotypes between healthy human individuals. Method: immunoSEQ multiplex PCR; TCRdb's copy keeps in-frame clones and lacks some. Of about 2 million clones listed, about 95% are singletons. Sequencing used naive CD8+ T cells sorted from blood. These receptors all come from a man younger than 30 in good health. The CDR3 runs from the conserved cysteine through the conserved F or W. A D gene is named only where the DNA matches it firmly. Part of the rows lack a size; the others show once, few, many or a class for expanded clones.

clone_size	d_call	v_call	j_call	cdr3_aa	cdr3_nt
-	TRBD2	TRBV9	TRBJ2-1	CASSGGTSGRNEQFF	TGTGCCAGCAGCGGGGGGACTAGCGGGCGTAATGAGCAGTTCTTC
-	TRBD2	TRBV7-9	TRBJ2-1	CASSSVLAGASGNEQFF	TGTGCCAGCAGCTCCGTTCTAGCGGGAGCTTCGGGGAATGAGCAGTTCTTC
-	-	TRBV2	TRBJ1-1	CASSQGLEAFF	TGTGCCAGCAGCCAGGGACTTGAAGCTTTCTTT
-	TRBD2	TRBV7-9	TRBJ2-5	CASSSTPGLAGLQETQYF	TGTGCCAGCAGCTCAACTCCAGGACTAGCGGGGCTTCAAGAGACCCAGTACTTC
-	-	TRBV6-5	TRBJ2-3	CASSWSATDTQYF	TGTGCCAGCAGTTGGTCAGCCACAGATACGCAGTATTTT
-	-	TRBV9	TRBJ2-7	CASSVADSAYEQYF	TGTGCCAGCAGCGTAGCCGACAGCGCCTACGAGCAGTACTTC
once	-	TRBV30	TRBJ2-1	CAWQGNEQFF	TGTGCCTGGCAGGGTAATGAGCAGTTCTTC
-	TRBD1	TRBV27	TRBJ2-7	CASSKGTGGYEQYF	TGTGCCAGCAGTAAAGGGACAGGGGGGTACGAGCAGTACTTC
-	-	TRBV19	TRBJ1-5	CASSIAGASNQPQHF	TGTGCCAGTAGTATAGCGGGCGCTAGCAATCAGCCCCAGCATTTT
-	TRBD2	TRBV2	TRBJ2-2	CASVGARLAANTGELFF	TGTGCCAGCGTCGGGGCGAGACTAGCGGCGAACACCGGGGAGCTGTTTTTT
-	TRBD2	TRBV4-3	TRBJ2-3	CASSQYSGTYGTDTQYF	TGCGCCAGCAGCCAGTATAGCGGGACCTACGGCACAGATACGCAGTATTTT
-	-	TRBV6-1	TRBJ1-5	CASSGRDIASQPQHF	TGTGCCAGCAGTGGCCGGGACATCGCTTCCCAGCCCCAGCATTTT
-	TRBD2	TRBV9	TRBJ2-3	CASSPRLGGDTQYF	TGTGCCAGCAGCCCGCGACTGGGAGGGGATACGCAGTATTTT
-	TRBD1	TRBV28	TRBJ1-4	CASSLRSNRGHLFF	TGTGCCAGCAGTTTAAGGAGCAACAGGGGGCACCTGTTTTTT
-	-	TRBV11-2	TRBJ2-2	CASSLTRGGELFF	TGTGCCAGCAGCCTCACCCGGGGCGGGGAGCTGTTTTTT
-	TRBD2	TRBV6-5	TRBJ2-2	CASSYGSGGEELFF	TGTGCCAGCAGTTACGGTAGCGGGGGAGAGGAGCTGTTTTTT